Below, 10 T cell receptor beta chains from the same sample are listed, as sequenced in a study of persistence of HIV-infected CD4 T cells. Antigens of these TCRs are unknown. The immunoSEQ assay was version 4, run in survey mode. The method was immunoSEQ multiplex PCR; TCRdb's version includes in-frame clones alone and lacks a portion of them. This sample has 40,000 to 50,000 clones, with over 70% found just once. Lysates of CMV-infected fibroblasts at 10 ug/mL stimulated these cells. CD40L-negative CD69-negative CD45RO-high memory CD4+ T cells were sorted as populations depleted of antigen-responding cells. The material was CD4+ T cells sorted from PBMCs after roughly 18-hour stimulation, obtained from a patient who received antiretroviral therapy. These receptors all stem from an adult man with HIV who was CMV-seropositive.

The CDR3 protein is CASSPRSGSNYGYTF. The CDR3 region has the DNA TGTGCCAGCAGTCCCCGGTCAGGGAGTAACTATGGCTACACCTTC. This chain joins TRBV6-2 or TRBV6-3 and TRBJ1-2, with a possible D match to TRBD1 (5 bases). Germline CDR1 reads MNHEY; CDR2 reads SVGEGT. The CDR3 extends over 15 amino acids. Trimming pared 5 bases from V and 1 base from J, leaving 14 bases between.

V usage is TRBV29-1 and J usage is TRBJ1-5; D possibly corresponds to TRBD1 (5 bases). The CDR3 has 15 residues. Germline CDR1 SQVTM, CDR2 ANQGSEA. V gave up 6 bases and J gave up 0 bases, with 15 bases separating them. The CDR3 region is CSVGLGADSNQPQHF. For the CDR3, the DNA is TGCAGCGTGGGCCTTGGGGCGGATAGCAATCAGCCCCAGCATTTT.

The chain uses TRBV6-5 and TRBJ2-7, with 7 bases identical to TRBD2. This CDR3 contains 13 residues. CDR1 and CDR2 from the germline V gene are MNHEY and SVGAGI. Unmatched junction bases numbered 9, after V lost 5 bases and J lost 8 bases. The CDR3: CASSRGGREKQYF. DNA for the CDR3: TGTGCCAGCAGTCGCGGAGGGAGGGAGAAGCAGTACTTC.

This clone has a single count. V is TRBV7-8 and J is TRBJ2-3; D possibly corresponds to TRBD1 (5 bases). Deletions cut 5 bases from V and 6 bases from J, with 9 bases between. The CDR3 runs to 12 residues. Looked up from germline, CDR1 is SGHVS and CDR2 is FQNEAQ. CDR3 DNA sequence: TGTGCCAGCAGCCCTCGACAGGATACGCAGTATTTT. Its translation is CASSPRQDTQYF.

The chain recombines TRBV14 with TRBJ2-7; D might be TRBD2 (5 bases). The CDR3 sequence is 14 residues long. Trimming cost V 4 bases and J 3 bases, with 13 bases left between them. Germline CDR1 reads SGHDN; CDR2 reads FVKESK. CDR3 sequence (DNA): TGTGCCAGCAGCCCCCCGGGGATCGGCTACGAGCAGTACTTC. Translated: CASSPPGIGYEQYF.

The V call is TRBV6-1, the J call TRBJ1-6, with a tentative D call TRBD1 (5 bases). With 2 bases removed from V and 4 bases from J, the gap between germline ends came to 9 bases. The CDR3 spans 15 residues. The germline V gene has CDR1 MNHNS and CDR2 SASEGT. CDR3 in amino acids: CASSEMGLYNSPLHF. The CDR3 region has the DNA TGTGCCAGCAGTGAAATGGGACTGTATAATTCACCCCTCCACTTT.

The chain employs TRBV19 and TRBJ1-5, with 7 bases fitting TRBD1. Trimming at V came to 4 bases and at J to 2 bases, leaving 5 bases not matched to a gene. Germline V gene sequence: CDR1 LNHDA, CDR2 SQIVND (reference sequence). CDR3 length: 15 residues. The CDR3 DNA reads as TGTGCCAGTAGTAACGACAGGGAAGGCAATCAGCCCCAGCATTTT. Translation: CASSNDREGNQPQHF.

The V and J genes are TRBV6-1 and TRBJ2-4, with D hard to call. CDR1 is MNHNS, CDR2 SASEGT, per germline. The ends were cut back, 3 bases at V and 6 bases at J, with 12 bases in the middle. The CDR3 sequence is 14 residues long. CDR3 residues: CASSEGGTGNIQYF. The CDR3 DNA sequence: TGTGCCAGCAGTGAGGGTGGAACGGGAAACATTCAGTACTTC.

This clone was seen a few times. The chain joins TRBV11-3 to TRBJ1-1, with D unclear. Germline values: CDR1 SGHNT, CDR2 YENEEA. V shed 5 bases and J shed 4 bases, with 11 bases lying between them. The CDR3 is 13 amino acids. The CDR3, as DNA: TGTGCCAGCAGCGTGGGGTTCCGCACTGAAGCTTTCTTT. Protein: CASSVGFRTEAFF.

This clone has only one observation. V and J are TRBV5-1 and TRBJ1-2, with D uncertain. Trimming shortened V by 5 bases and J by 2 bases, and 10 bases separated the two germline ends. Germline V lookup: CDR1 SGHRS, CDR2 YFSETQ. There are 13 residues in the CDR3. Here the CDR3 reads CASSDGRNYGYTF. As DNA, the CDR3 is TGCGCCAGCAGTGATGGACGGAACTATGGCTACACCTTC. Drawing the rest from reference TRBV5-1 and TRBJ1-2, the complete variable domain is KAGVTQTPRYLIKTRGQQVTLSCSPISGHRSVSWYQQTPGQGLQFLFEYFSETQRNKGNFPGRFSGRQFSNSRSEMNVSTLELGDSALYLCASSDGRNYGYTFGSGTRLTVV.